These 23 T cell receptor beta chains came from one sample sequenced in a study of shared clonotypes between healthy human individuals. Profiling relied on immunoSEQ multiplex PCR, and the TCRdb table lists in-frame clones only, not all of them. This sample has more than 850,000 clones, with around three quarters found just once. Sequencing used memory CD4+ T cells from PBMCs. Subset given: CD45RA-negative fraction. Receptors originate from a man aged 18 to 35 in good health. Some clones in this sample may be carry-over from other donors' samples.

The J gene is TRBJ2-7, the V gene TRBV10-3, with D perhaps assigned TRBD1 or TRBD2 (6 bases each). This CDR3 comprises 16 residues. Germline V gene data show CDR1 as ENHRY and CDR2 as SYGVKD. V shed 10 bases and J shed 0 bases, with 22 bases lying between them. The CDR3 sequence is CATNDVGGQYSYEQYF. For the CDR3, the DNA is TGTGCCACCAATGATGTGGGGGGCCAATACTCCTACGAGCAGTACTTC.

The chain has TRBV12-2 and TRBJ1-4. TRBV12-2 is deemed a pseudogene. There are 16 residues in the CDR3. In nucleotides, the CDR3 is TGTGCAAGTCGCTTTCGAGGTCGACTACAGAATGAAAAACTGTTTTTT. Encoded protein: CASRFRGRLQNEKLFF.

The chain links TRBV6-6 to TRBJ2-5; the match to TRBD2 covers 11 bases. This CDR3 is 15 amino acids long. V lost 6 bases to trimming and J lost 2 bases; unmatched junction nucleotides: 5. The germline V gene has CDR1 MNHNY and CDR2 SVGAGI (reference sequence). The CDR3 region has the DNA TGTGCCAGCAGCCAGGGACTAGCGGAGCAAGAGACCCAGTACTTC. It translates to CASSQGLAEQETQYF.

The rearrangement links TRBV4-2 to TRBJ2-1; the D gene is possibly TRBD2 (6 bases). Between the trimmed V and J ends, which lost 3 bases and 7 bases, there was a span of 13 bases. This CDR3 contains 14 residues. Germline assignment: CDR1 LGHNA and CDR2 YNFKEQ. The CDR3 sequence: CASSHKGLRNEQFF. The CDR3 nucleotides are TGTGCCAGCAGCCATAAGGGACTCAGAAATGAGCAGTTCTTC.

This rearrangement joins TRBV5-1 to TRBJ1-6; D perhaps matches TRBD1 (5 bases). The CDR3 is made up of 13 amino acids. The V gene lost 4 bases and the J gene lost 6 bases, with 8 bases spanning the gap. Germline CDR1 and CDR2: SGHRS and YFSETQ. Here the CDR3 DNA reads TGCGCCAGCAGCAGTGACAGTAATTCACCCCTCCACTTT. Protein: CASSSDSNSPLHF.

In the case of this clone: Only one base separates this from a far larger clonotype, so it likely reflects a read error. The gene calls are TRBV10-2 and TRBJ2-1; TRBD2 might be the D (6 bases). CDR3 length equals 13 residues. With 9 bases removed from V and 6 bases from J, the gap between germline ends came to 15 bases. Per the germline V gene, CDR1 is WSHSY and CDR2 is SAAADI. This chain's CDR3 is CASRTGGINEQFF. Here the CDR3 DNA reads TGCGCCAGTCGGACTGGCGGGATCAATGAGCAGTTCTTC.

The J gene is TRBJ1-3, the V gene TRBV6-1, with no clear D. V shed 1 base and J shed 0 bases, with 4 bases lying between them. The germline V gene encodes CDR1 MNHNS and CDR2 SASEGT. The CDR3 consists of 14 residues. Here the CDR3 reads CASSEDNSGNTIYF. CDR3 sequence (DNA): TGTGCCAGCAGTGAAGACAACTCTGGAAACACCATATATTTT.

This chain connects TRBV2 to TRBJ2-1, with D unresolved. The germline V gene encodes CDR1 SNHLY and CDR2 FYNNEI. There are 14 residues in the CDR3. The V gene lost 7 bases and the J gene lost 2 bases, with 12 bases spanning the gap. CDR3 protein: CASTERPAYNEQFF. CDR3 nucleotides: TGTGCCAGCACGGAGCGACCCGCCTACAATGAGCAGTTCTTC. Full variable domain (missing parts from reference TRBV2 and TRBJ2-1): EPEVTQTPSHQVTQMGQEVILRCVPISNHLYFYWYRQILGQKVEFLVSFYNNEISEKSEIFDDQFSVERPDGSNFTLKIRSTKLEDSAMYFCASTERPAYNEQFFGPGTRLTVL.

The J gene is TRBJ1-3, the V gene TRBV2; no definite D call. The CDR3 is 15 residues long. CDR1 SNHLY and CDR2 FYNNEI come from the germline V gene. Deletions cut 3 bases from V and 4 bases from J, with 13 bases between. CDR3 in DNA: TGTGCCAGCAGTGAGTCCTTTCGCTGGGGAAACACCATATATTTT. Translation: CASSESFRWGNTIYF.

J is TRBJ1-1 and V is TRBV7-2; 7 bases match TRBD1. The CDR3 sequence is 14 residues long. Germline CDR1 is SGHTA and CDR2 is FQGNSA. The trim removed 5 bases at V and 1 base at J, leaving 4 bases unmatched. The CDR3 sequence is CASSKQGTNTEAFF. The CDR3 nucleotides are TGTGCCAGCAGCAAACAGGGGACGAACACTGAAGCTTTCTTT. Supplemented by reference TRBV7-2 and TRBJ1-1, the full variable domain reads GAGVSQSPSNKVTEKGKDVELRCDPISGHTALYWYRQSLGQGLEFLIYFQGNSAPDKSGLPSDRFSAERTGGSVSTLTIQRTQQEDSAVYLCASSKQGTNTEAFFGQGTRLTVV.

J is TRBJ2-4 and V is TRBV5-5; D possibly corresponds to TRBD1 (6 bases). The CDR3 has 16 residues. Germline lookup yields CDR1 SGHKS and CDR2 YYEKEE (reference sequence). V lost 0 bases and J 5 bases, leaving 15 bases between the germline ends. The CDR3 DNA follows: TGTGCCAGCAGCTTGGCGAGTACTCAGGGGCAAAACATTCAGTACTTC. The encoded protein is CASSLASTQGQNIQYF.

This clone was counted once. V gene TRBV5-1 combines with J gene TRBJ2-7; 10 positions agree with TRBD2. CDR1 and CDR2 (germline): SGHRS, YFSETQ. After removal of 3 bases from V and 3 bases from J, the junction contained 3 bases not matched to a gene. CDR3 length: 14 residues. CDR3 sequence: CASSYSGRDYEQYF. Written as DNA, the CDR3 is TGCGCCAGCAGCTACAGCGGGAGGGACTACGAGCAGTACTTC.

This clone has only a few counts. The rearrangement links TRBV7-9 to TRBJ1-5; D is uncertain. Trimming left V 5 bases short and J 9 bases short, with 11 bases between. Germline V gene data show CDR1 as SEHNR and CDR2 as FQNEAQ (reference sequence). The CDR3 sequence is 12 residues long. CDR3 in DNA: TGTGCCAGCAGCGGTAACAGCTGGCCCCAGCATTTT. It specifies CASSGNSWPQHF. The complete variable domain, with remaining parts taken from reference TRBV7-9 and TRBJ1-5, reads DTGVSQNPRHKITKRGQNVTFRCDPISEHNRLYWYRQTLGQGPEFLTYFQNEAQLEKSRLLSDRFSAERPKGSFSTLEIQRTEQGDSAMYLCASSGNSWPQHFGDGTRLSIL.

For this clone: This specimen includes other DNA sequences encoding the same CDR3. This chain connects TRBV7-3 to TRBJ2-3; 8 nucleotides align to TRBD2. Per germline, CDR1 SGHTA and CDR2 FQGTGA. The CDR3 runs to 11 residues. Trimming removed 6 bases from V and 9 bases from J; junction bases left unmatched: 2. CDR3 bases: TGTGCCAGCAGTTCGGGAGGGACGCAGTATTTT. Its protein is CASSSGGTQYF.

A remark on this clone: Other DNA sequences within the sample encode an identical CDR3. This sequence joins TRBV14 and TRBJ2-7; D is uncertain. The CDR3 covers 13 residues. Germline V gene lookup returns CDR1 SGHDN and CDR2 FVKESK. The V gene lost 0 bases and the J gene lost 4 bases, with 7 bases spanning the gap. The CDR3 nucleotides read TGTGCCAGCAGCCAAGATCTGGGATACGAGCAGTACTTC. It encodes CASSQDLGYEQYF.

As DNA, the CDR3 is TGTGCCAGCAGCTTCGGTGGGGCCCGGGCGAACACTGAAGCTTTCTTT. Protein: CASSFGGARANTEAFF. The rearrangement links TRBV7-9 to TRBJ1-1, with D perhaps matching TRBD1 (5 bases). V was pared by 3 bases and J by 1 base, with 15 bases between. Per germline, CDR1 SEHNR and CDR2 FQNEAQ (reference sequence). The CDR3 totals 16 residues.

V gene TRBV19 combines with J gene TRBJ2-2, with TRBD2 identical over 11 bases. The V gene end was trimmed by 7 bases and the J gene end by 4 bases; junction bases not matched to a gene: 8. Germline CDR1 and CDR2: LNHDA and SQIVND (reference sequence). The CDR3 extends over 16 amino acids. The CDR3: CASNLLAGVGTGELFF. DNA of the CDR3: TGTGCCAGTAACTTACTAGCGGGAGTAGGCACCGGGGAGCTGTTTTTT.

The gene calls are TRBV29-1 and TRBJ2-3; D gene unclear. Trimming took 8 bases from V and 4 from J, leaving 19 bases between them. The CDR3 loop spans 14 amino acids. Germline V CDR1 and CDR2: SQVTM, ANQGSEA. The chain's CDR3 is CSSSGRRQSDTQYF. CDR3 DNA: TGCAGCTCTTCAGGCAGGCGTCAGTCAGATACGCAGTATTTT.

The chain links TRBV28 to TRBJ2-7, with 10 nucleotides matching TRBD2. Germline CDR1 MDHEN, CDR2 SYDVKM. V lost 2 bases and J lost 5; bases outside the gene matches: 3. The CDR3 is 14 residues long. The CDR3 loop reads CASSLGLAGDEQYF. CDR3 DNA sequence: TGTGCCAGCAGTTTAGGTCTAGCGGGGGACGAGCAGTACTTC.

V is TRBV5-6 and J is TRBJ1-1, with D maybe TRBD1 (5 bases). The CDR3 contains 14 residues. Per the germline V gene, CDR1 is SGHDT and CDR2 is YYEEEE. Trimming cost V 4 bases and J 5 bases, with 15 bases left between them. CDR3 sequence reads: CASSGDLGDTEAFF. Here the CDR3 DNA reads TGTGCCAGCAGCGGGGACTTAGGGGATACTGAAGCTTTCTTT.

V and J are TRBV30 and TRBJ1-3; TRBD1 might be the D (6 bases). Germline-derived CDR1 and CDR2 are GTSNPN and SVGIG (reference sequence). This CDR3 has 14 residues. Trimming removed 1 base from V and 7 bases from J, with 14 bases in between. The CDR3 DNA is TGTGCCTGGAGTGGTGGTGGGGGGGCGAACACCATATATTTT. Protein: CAWSGGGGANTIYF. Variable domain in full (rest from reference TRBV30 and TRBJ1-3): SQTIHQWPATLVQPVGSPLSLECTVEGTSNPNLYWYRQAAGRGLQLLFYSVGIGQISSEVPQNLSASRPQDRQFILSSKKLLLSDSGFYLCAWSGGGGANTIYFGEGSWLTVV.

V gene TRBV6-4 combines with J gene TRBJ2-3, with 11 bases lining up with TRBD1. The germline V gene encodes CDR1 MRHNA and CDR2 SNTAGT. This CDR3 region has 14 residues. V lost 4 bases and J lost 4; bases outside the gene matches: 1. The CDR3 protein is CASSGTGGADTQYF. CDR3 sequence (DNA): TGTGCCAGCAGTGGGACAGGGGGCGCAGATACGCAGTATTTT.

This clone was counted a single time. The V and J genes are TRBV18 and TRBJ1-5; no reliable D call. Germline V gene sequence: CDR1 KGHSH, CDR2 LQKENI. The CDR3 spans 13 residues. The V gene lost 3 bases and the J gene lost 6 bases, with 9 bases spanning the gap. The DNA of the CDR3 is TGTGCCAGCTCACCGTCGGTGGGTCAGCCCCAGCATTTT. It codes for CASSPSVGQPQHF.